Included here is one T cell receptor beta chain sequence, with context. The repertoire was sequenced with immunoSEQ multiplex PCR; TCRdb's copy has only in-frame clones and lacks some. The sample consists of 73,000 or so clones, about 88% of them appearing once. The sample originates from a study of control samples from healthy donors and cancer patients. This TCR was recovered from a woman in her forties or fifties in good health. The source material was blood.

The CDR3 nucleotides read TGTGCCAGCAGTCGGAAGGACAGCTATGGCTACACCTTC. Translation gives CASSRKDSYGYTF. This chain connects TRBV2 to TRBJ1-2; possible D gene TRBD1, 6 bases. V lost 5 bases and J 4 bases, leaving 11 bases between the germline ends. CDR3 length equals 13 residues. Looked up from germline, CDR1 is SNHLY and CDR2 is FYNNEI.